This T cell receptor beta chain was documented in a study of cytomegalovirus exposure and HLA in healthy donors. Findings and limits, study-wide: Analysis was carried out at a later point, and it linked a missense DCLRE1C variant to TCR beta V- and J-gene trimming. High specificity and sensitivity for cytomegalovirus status were reported for the classifier.

Primers for the PCR totalled 60 Vbeta and 13 Jbeta. The method was immunoSEQ multiplex PCR; TCRdb's version includes in-frame clones alone and lacks a portion of them. The profile shows approximately 190,000 clones, around 90% of them singletons. A remark on this clone: Its antigen is unknown.

The sequenced material came from PBMCs. This receptor was taken from a boy aged 2-15 years in good health and CMV-seronegative.

CDR3 DNA: TGTGCCAGCAGGCTGGCGGGGACCTACGAGCAGTACTTC. It specifies CASRLAGTYEQYF. The chain couples TRBV28 to TRBJ2-7; the D gene is possibly TRBD2 (6 bases). The CDR3 spans 13 residues. Per the germline V gene, CDR1 is MDHEN and CDR2 is SYDVKM. The V end was cut by 6 bases, the J end by 2 bases, with 11 bases between.